Included here is one T cell receptor (beta chain) sequence, with context. What it recognizes is unknown. V was clipped by 5 bases and J by 6 bases, with 17 bases between them. Per germline, CDR1 MNHEY and CDR2 SMNVEV (reference sequence). The CDR3 length is 14 residues. Produced via immunoSEQ multiplex PCR; TCRdb's table is partial and in-frame only. The data contain over 1.4 million clones, roughly 97% of them singletons. The sample belongs to a study of shared clonotypes between healthy human individuals. Across the study: Per donor, three plates held CD4 naive cells, three held CD4 memory, two held CD8 naive and one held CD8 memory. Broader study findings: Non-shared clonotypes had lower generation probabilities than those shared by all four donors.

Recent acute infections and vaccinations were absent in the healthy HIV-negative adult donors. The gene calls are TRBV27 and TRBJ2-7, with D perhaps matching TRBD2 (6 bases). The sequence was collected from a man aged 30 to 39 in good health. The specimen was naive CD4+ T cells sorted from blood. Subset meaning: CD45RA+ positively selected. The CDR3 DNA is TGTGCCAGCAGTCCGAGGGCGGGAAACGGCGAGCAGTACTTC. As protein: CASSPRAGNGEQYF.